The text below deals with one T cell receptor (beta chain). Its specificity is unknown. One end of the junction does not line up with germline, which may come from a read error. The PCR employed 60 Vbeta primers together with 13 Jbeta primers. Original data processing: Later work found tens of millions of unique TCR beta chains, with roughly 11 million shared. Some clones are missing from TCRdb's copy, which holds only in-frame ones; the method was immunoSEQ multiplex PCR. The V and J calls and clone size were taken over from that table, and D and trimming were inferred from the DNA. The repertoire includes a few hundred thousand clones, around 81% of them detected once, and around 8% sits in the top ten. The CDR3 spans 15 residues. CDR1 is LNHDA and CDR2 is SQIVND in the germline V gene (reference sequence). This record belongs to a study of cytomegalovirus exposure and HLA in healthy donors. Study-level findings and limits: An ancestry cluster, one associated with Asian ancestry, reportedly showed fewer N-insertions than the roughly 670-donor mean in a later analysis.

The rearrangement links TRBV19 to TRBJ1-1, with a tentative D call TRBD1 (6 bases). The sequence was obtained from a woman aged 55-70 years in good health and CMV-seropositive. Sequencing was carried out using PBMCs. The chain's CDR3 is CASSTTGQPNTEAFF. The CDR3 DNA is TGTGCCAGTAGTACCACCGGACAGCCGAACACTGAAGCTTTTTTT.